Listed below are T cell receptor beta chains from one sample, sequenced in a study of CD8+ T cells in alopecia areata. This table comes from immunoSEQ multiplex PCR, and its TCRdb copy is limited to in-frame clones, with some not included. The sample yields approximately 180,000 clones, 60% seen once. The starting material was CD4+ T cells sorted from blood, obtained at week 24, from a patient treated with tofacitinib. The receptors derive from a human donor with alopecia areata. CDR3s leave out the opening cysteine and the closing phenylalanine or tryptophan.

TRBJ2-7 TRBV5-1 ASSSPAGYEQY
TRBJ1-2 TRBV30 AWSPIEHYGYT
TRBJ1-4 TRBV25-1 ASSEPSGLGEKLF
TRBJ2-5 TRBV5-1 ASSLGAAQETQY
TRBJ2-3 TRBV4-3 ASSVRSIGGPDTQY
TRBJ2-2 TRBV19 ASSAQGTGELF
TRBJ1-2 TRBV30 AWSGQGVYYDYT
TRBJ2-1 TRBV30 ASIGGLAGGNEQF
TRBJ1-4 TRBV29-1 SVVGTTNEKLF
TRBJ2-4 TRBV5-6 ASSSPRGQGY
TRBJ2-4 TRBV2 ASRLERTDIQY
TRBJ2-5 TRBV10-3 ATQGQQETQY
TRBJ2-3 TRBV6-4 ASSVPGGTQY
TRBJ1-1 TRBV25-1 ASSGGGIMNTEAF
TRBJ2-3 TRBV14 ASSQRAGVTDTQY
TRBJ2-5 TRBV5-1 ASSLEWTGGETQY
TRBJ1-1 TRBV30 AWSTNRHLNTEAF
TRBJ1-2 TRBV29-1 SVVQGIYGYT
TRBJ2-1 TRBV30 AWSVLLAGTYNEQF
TRBJ1-1 TRBV29-1 SASRAVGASTEAF
TRBJ1-1 TRBV29-1 SVYSIGAF
TRBJ2-4 TRBV30 AWSASGENIQY
TRBJ2-2 TRBV29-1 SATVAGTGELF
TRBJ1-6 TRBV9 ASSVGGEANSPLH
TRBJ2-1 TRBV29-1 SVDPSGGANEQF
TRBJ2-5 TRBV7-6 ASSPIAGGKETQY
TRBJ1-6 TRBV15 ATSRGDRDRD
TRBJ1-5 TRBV7-9 ASSFRDRGTQH
TRBJ1-2 TRBV5-6 ASQPRTGNYGYT